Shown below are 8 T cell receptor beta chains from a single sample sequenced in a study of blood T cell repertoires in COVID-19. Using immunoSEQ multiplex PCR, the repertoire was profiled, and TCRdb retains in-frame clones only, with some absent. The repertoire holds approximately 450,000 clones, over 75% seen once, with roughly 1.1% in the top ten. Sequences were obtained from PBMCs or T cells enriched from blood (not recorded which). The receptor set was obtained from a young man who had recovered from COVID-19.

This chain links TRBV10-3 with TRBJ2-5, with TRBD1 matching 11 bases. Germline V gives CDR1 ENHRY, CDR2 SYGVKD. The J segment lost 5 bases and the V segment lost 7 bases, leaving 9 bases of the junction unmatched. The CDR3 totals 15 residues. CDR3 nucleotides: TGTGCCATCAAGAATCCCGGGACAGGGGGGGAGACCCAGTACTTC. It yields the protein CAIKNPGTGGETQYF.

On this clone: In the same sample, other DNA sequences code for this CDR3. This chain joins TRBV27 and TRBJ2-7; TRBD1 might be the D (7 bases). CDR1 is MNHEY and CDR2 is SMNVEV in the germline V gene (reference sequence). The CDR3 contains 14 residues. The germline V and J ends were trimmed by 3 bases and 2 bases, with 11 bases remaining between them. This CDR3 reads CASSLAGGPYEQYF. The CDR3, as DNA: TGTGCCAGCAGTTTGGCAGGGGGGCCCTACGAGCAGTACTTC.

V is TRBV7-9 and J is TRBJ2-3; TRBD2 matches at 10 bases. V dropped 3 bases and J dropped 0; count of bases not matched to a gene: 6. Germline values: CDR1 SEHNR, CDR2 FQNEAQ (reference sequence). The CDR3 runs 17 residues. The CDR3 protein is CASSLKSSGRSTDTQYF. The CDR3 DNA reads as TGTGCCAGCAGCTTGAAGTCTAGCGGGAGAAGCACAGATACGCAGTATTTT.

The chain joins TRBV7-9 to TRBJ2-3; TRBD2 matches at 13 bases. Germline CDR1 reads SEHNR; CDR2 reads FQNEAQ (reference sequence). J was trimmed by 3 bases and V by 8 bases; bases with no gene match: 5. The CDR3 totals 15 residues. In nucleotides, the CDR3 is TGTGCCAGCTCTCGGACTAGCGGGAGAACAGATACGCAGTATTTT. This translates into CASSRTSGRTDTQYF.

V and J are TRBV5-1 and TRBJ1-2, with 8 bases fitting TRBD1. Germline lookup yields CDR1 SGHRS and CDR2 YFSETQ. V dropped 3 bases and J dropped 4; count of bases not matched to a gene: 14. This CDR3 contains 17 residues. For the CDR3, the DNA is TGCGCCAGCAGCTACGCCTTAGACAGGGGATCCCTCTATGGCTACACCTTC. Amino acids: CASSYALDRGSLYGYTF.

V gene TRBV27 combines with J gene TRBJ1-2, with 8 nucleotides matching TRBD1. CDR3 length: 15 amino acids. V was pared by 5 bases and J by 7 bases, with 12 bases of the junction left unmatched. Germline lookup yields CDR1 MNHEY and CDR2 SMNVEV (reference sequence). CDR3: CASSAGGAGLSGYTF. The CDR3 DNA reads TGTGCCAGCAGTGCAGGGGGCGCGGGATTGAGTGGCTACACCTTC.

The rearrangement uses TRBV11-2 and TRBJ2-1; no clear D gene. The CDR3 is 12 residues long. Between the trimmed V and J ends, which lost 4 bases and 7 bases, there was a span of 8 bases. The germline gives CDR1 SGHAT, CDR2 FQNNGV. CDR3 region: CASSSRINEQFF. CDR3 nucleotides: TGTGCCAGCAGCTCGCGGATAAATGAGCAGTTCTTC.

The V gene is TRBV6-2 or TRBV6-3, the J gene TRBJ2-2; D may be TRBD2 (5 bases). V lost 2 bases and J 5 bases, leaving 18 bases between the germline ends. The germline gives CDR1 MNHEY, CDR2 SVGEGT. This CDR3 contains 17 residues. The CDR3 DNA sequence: TGTGCCAGCAGTTACCCCCGGTTCGCGTCGGGGACCGGGGAGCTGTTTTTT. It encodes CASSYPRFASGTGELFF.